The 17 T cell receptor beta chains below all came from one sample that was sequenced in a study of radiotherapy plus CTLA-4 blockade in lung cancer. The table came from immunoSEQ multiplex PCR; TCRdb's copy has only in-frame clones and leaves some out. The table records around 80,000 clones, less than 85% of them present only once. Here the sequenced sample was peripheral blood, taken from a patient treated with radiotherapy plus ipilimumab. Receptor source: a human donor with non-small cell lung cancer whose response to radiotherapy plus ipilimumab could not be evaluated.

The CDR3 region is CASSQNTEAFF. The CDR3 nucleotides read TGCGCCAGCAGTCAAAACACTGAAGCTTTCTTT. This chain uses TRBV10-2 with TRBJ1-1; D gene unclear. There are 11 residues in the CDR3. Trimming removed 5 bases at V and 2 bases at J, with 3 bases between. Per germline, CDR1 WSHSY and CDR2 SAAADI.

The chain carries TRBV4-2 and TRBJ2-7, with TRBD1 as a possible D gene (5 bases). Trimming removed 4 bases at V and 2 bases at J, with 9 bases between. This CDR3 has 13 amino acids. The V gene's germline CDR1 is LGHNA and CDR2 YNFKEQ. CDR3 in amino acids: CASSPTGPYEQYF. The CDR3 coding sequence is TGTGCCAGCAGCCCTACAGGACCCTACGAGCAGTACTTC.

CDR3 loop: CASSFETGGLFQETQYF. CDR3 in DNA: TGTGCCAGCAGTTTCGAAACAGGGGGGCTTTTCCAAGAGACCCAGTACTTC. The genes are TRBV5-6 and TRBJ2-5, with 8 bases fitting TRBD1. CDR1 and CDR2 from the germline V gene are SGHDT and YYEEEE. The J segment lost 1 base and the V segment lost 5 bases, leaving 13 bases of the junction unmatched. The CDR3 length is 17 residues.

V is TRBV27 and J is TRBJ2-1; 14 bases match TRBD2. Germline lookup yields CDR1 MNHEY and CDR2 SMNVEV (reference sequence). J was trimmed by 5 bases and V by 5 bases; bases with no gene match: 5. The CDR3 consists of 16 residues. DNA of the CDR3: TGTGCCAGCAGTCCGGGACTAGCGGGAGATCACAATGAGCAGTTCTTC. Its translation: CASSPGLAGDHNEQFF.

The rearrangement links TRBV10-3 to TRBJ2-6; 7 bases align to TRBD1. The CDR3 is 18 residues long. V lost 0 bases to trimming and J lost 0 bases; unmatched junction nucleotides: 5. Germline assignment: CDR1 ENHRY and CDR2 SYGVKD. The CDR3 DNA sequence: TGTGCCATCAGTGAGTCATGGGCAGGGGGCTCTGGGGCCAACGTCCTGACTTTC. It translates to CAISESWAGGSGANVLTF.

The chain joins TRBV5-4 to TRBJ2-3; TRBD2 is a possible D gene (6 bases). V lost 2 bases and J 6 bases, leaving 19 bases between the germline ends. Germline-derived CDR1 and CDR2 are SGHNT and YYREEE (reference sequence). The CDR3 has 16 amino acids. DNA of the CDR3: TGTGCCAGCAGCTTCTCTCTAGTGTCGGGGGTGGATACGCAGTATTTT. It codes for CASSFSLVSGVDTQYF. The full variable domain, rest sourced from reference TRBV5-4 and TRBJ2-3, is ETGVTQSPTHLIKTRGQQVTLRCSSQSGHNTVSWYQQALGQGPQFIFQYYREEENGRGNFPPRFSGLQFPNYSSELNVNALELDDSALYLCASSFSLVSGVDTQYFGPGTRLTVL.

The V call is TRBV15, the J call TRBJ2-1; the D gene is possibly TRBD2 (6 bases). The CDR3 length is 17 residues. CDR1 is LNHNV, CDR2 YYDKDF, per germline (reference sequence). Trimming shortened V by 0 bases and J by 2 bases, and 14 bases separated the two germline ends. CDR3 DNA: TGTGCCACCAGCAGAGATGGGACGGGAGCCCCCTACAATGAGCAGTTCTTC. As protein: CATSRDGTGAPYNEQFF.

V usage is TRBV7-7 and J usage is TRBJ1-2; possibly TRBD1 for D (6 bases). The CDR3 contains 17 residues. Germline V gene sequence: CDR1 SSHAT, CDR2 FNYEAQ (reference sequence). V gave up 2 bases and J gave up 4 bases, with 20 bases separating them. CDR3 amino acids: CASSLRTDRQFPYGYTF. In DNA, the CDR3 is TGTGCCAGCAGCTTAAGGACAGATCGGCAGTTTCCCTATGGCTACACCTTC.

The chain links TRBV27 to TRBJ2-3; the match to TRBD2 covers 8 bases. The germline gives CDR1 MNHEY, CDR2 SMNVEV (reference sequence). The CDR3 covers 15 residues. The V and J ends lost 6 bases and 3 bases, in that order; junction bases with no gene match: 8. The CDR3 protein is CASRRAGGETDTQYF. In DNA form, the CDR3 reads TGTGCCAGCAGAAGGGCGGGAGGAGAGACAGATACGCAGTATTTT.

The chain joins TRBV7-9 to TRBJ2-7, with TRBD1 matching over 8 bases. Unmatched junction bases numbered 9, after V lost 5 bases and J lost 6 bases. This CDR3 has 14 residues. CDR1 and CDR2 from the germline V gene are SEHNR and FQNEAQ (reference sequence). The CDR3 nucleotides are TGTGCCAGCAGCCAGGGGGCCTCTCCCCTCGAGCAGTACTTC. It encodes CASSQGASPLEQYF.

The chain carries TRBV7-6 and TRBJ2-2; TRBD2 matches 12 bases. The J segment lost 1 base and the V segment lost 5 bases, leaving 5 bases of the junction unmatched. This CDR3 spans 17 amino acids. Germline V CDR1 and CDR2: SGHVS, FNYEAQ. The CDR3, as DNA: TGTGCCAGCAGCGGGCGACTAGCGGGGGTGAACACCGGGGAGCTGTTTTTT. Translating gives CASSGRLAGVNTGELFF.

J is TRBJ2-3 and V is TRBV9; 10 bases match TRBD2. The CDR3 runs 16 residues. V gave up 4 bases and J gave up 6 bases; unmatched junction bases: 11. Germline V CDR1 and CDR2: SGDLS, YYNGEE. The CDR3 bases are TGTGCCAGCAGCCCCGTCCTAGCGGGGGCGCGCGATACGCAGTATTTT. This encodes CASSPVLAGARDTQYF.

The chain has TRBV9 and TRBJ2-5, with D tentatively TRBD2 (5 bases). Gene TRBJ2-7 matches the end of the DNA better, so the J call may be wrong. CDR3 size: 15 residues. CDR1 is SGDLS, CDR2 YYNGEE, per germline. This CDR3 reads CASSASPGFVYEQYF. As DNA, the CDR3 is TGTGCCAGCAGCGCTAGCCCGGGATTCGTCTACGAGCAGTACTTC.

This sequence joins TRBV28 and TRBJ1-2, with D perhaps matching TRBD1 (5 bases). This CDR3 has 14 residues. With 5 bases removed from V and 8 bases from J, the gap between germline ends came to 18 bases. Germline V gene lookup returns CDR1 MDHEN and CDR2 SYDVKM. The CDR3 is CASSRGGSRGGYTF. CDR3 in DNA: TGTGCCAGCAGTCGCGGGGGGTCGCGGGGCGGCTACACCTTC.

This clone has more than one count but fewer than ten. The genes are TRBV7-2 and TRBJ1-3, with 7 bases aligning to TRBD1. V shed 5 bases and J 0 bases; nucleotides not matched to a gene: 4. The CDR3 length is 15 residues. Germline V gene data show CDR1 as SGHTA and CDR2 as FQGNSA. The CDR3 coding sequence is TGTGCCAGCAGCCCGGGACAGACCTCTGGAAACACCATATATTTT. It encodes CASSPGQTSGNTIYF.

The V gene is TRBV7-3, the J gene TRBJ2-2; 8 positions agree with TRBD1. CDR1 and CDR2 from the germline V gene are SGHTA and FQGTGA. The CDR3 runs 16 residues. Trimming cost V 5 bases and J 0 bases; bases outside gene matches: 5. CDR3 in amino acids: CASSPGQGTNTGELFF. For the CDR3, the DNA is TGTGCCAGCAGCCCTGGACAGGGCACGAACACCGGGGAGCTGTTTTTT.

The chain combines TRBV7-9 with TRBJ1-1; tentatively, D is TRBD1 (5 bases). The V gene's germline CDR1 is SEHNR and CDR2 FQNEAQ (reference sequence). Trimming pared 0 bases from V and 5 bases from J, leaving 13 bases between. This CDR3 is 15 amino acids long. The CDR3, as DNA: TGTGCCAGCAGCTTAGCAGGAATTCAGGGAACTGAAGCTTTCTTT. It yields the protein CASSLAGIQGTEAFF.